The 18 T cell receptor beta chains below were found in one sample sequenced in a study of OX40 agonist ivuxolimab in advanced cancers. TCRdb's copy holds only in-frame clones and misses some; the assay was immunoSEQ multiplex PCR. This table has about 54,000 clones, about nine tenths appearing once. The sequenced sample was CD4+ or CD8+ T cells sorted from blood, obtained in a trial of the OX40 agonist ivuxolimab. These receptors were taken from an adult with an advanced solid tumor such as melanoma, head and neck, liver or kidney cancer.

This chain connects TRBV27 to TRBJ2-5; 8 bases are shared with TRBD2. The V gene's germline CDR1 is MNHEY and CDR2 SMNVEV (reference sequence). Trimming at V came to 8 bases and at J to 5 bases, leaving 19 bases not matched to a gene. This CDR3 is built from 17 residues. Here the CDR3 DNA reads TGTGCCAGCGCCCGGTGGAGAGCTCGGGGGGGGGTGGAGACCCAGTACTTC. As protein: CASARWRARGGVETQYF.

This chain connects TRBV6-5 to TRBJ1-3; the match to TRBD1 covers 7 bases. J was trimmed by 7 bases and V by 7 bases; bases with no gene match: 7. The CDR3 sequence is 13 residues long. Germline assignment: CDR1 MNHEY and CDR2 SVGAGI. Here the CDR3 DNA reads TGTGCCAGCACCGCAGGGGGACGGAACACCATATATTTT. Protein sequence: CASTAGGRNTIYF.

V is TRBV28 and J is TRBJ1-2; no definite D call. CDR3 length equals 12 residues. V was clipped by 1 base and J by 7 bases, with 7 bases between them. CDR1 and CDR2 (germline): MDHEN, SYDVKM. CDR3 amino acids: CASSLSLGGYTF. CDR3 bases: TGTGCCAGCAGTTTATCCCTGGGTGGCTACACCTTC.

The gene calls are TRBV4-2 and TRBJ2-6; D uncertain. Trimming took 1 base from V and 0 from J, leaving 4 bases between them. CDR3 size: 15 residues. Looked up from germline, CDR1 is LGHNA and CDR2 is YNFKEQ. CDR3 sequence reads: CASSQGHSGANVLTF. The CDR3 bases are TGTGCCAGCAGCCAAGGTCACTCTGGGGCCAACGTCCTGACTTTC.

This clone appeared a single time. This sequence joins TRBV28 and TRBJ2-6; no definite D call. The CDR3 is 14 residues long. V was trimmed by 5 bases and J by 2 bases, leaving 7 bases between them. Germline CDR1 reads MDHEN; CDR2 reads SYDVKM. This CDR3 reads CASSIVTGANVLTF. For the CDR3, the DNA is TGTGCCAGCAGTATCGTAACTGGGGCCAACGTCCTGACTTTC.

The genes are TRBV11-3 and TRBJ2-5, with a tentative D call TRBD1 (6 bases). With 1 base removed from V and 4 bases from J, the gap between germline ends came to 13 bases. CDR3 size: 15 residues. CDR1 is SGHNT, CDR2 YENEEA, per germline. The CDR3 nucleotides read TGTGCCAGCAGCTTAGGGAGTCAGGGGCGAGAGACCCAGTACTTC. It codes for CASSLGSQGRETQYF.

This chain uses TRBV6-6 with TRBJ2-5, with a weak D call TRBD1 (6 bases). V lost 7 bases and J 7 bases, leaving 13 bases between the germline ends. From germline, CDR1 is MNHNY and CDR2 SVGAGI (reference sequence). This CDR3 has 12 residues. The DNA for the CDR3 is TGTGCCAGCACCCCAGGGGAAGGGACCCAGTACTTC. Amino acid sequence: CASTPGEGTQYF.

Note on this clone: Other nucleotide sequences in the sample specify the same CDR3. This chain links TRBV28 with TRBJ1-1; 7 bases are shared with TRBD1. The germline CDR1 and CDR2 sequences are MDHEN and SYDVKM. The V segment lost 4 bases and the J segment 3 bases; nucleotides outside the gene matches: 2. CDR3 length: 13 amino acids. This chain's CDR3 is CASSSGTDTEAFF. The CDR3 region has the DNA TGTGCCAGCAGTTCCGGGACAGACACTGAAGCTTTCTTT.

The genes are TRBV7-2 and TRBJ2-1; D might be TRBD1 or TRBD2, each matching 5 bases. The V gene's germline CDR1 is SGHTA and CDR2 FQGNSA. Trimming cost V 3 bases and J 9 bases, with 12 bases left between them. The CDR3 loop spans 13 amino acids. CDR3 protein: CASSLFRDVEQFF. The DNA of the CDR3 is TGTGCCAGCAGCTTGTTCCGGGACGTTGAGCAGTTCTTC.

CDR3 in DNA: TGTGCCAGTAGTGTTCTAGCGGGGGGTGTGGAGACCCAGTACTTC. Translation: CASSVLAGGVETQYF. The V and J genes are TRBV19 and TRBJ2-5, with 11 bases fitting TRBD2. J gave up 5 bases and V 5 bases, and 7 bases lay outside the gene matches. CDR3 length equals 15 residues. CDR1 is LNHDA, CDR2 SQIVND, per germline (reference sequence). Together with reference TRBV19 and TRBJ2-5, the CDR3 gives the full variable domain: DGGITQSPKYLFRKEGQNVTLSCEQNLNHDAMYWYRQDPGQGLRLIYYSQIVNDFQKGDIAEGYSVSREKKESFPLTVTSAQKNPTAFYLCASSVLAGGVETQYFGPGTRLLVL.

The rearrangement uses TRBV9 and TRBJ2-1, with D perhaps assigned TRBD1 or TRBD2 (5 bases each). CDR3 length: 14 amino acids. From germline, CDR1 is SGDLS and CDR2 YYNGEE. V lost 2 bases, J lost 5 bases, and 11 bases lay in between. CDR3 DNA: TGTGCCAGCAGCGTCGGGACGGTGGACAATGAGCAGTTCTTC. Protein: CASSVGTVDNEQFF.

In nucleotides, the CDR3 is TGCGCCAGCAGTCGCCACAGGGTGACGGTCGAGAGCTCCTATAATTCACCCCTCCACTTT. Amino acid sequence: CASSRHRVTVESSYNSPLHF. The chain couples TRBV23-1 to TRBJ1-6, with D maybe TRBD1 (6 bases). Being an ORF, TRBV23-1 has a function that is uncertain. This CDR3 region has 20 residues. Trimming cost V 4 bases and J 0 bases, with 22 bases left between them.

This chain uses TRBV7-9 with TRBJ2-5, with D possibly being TRBD2 (6 bases). With 7 bases removed from V and 5 bases from J, the gap between germline ends came to 14 bases. Germline CDR1 and CDR2: SEHNR and FQNEAQ (reference sequence). The CDR3 sequence is 13 residues long. The CDR3 loop reads CASTPVGGETQYF. CDR3 coding DNA: TGTGCCAGCACCCCCGTCGGAGGGGAGACCCAGTACTTC.

The chain recombines TRBV7-6 with TRBJ2-5, with 8 bases aligning to TRBD2. CDR1 and CDR2 from the germline V gene are SGHVS and FNYEAQ. V was pared by 5 bases and J by 0 bases, with 14 bases of the junction left unmatched. This CDR3 is 18 amino acids long. CDR3 in amino acids: CASSPQLLADRYQETQYF. The DNA for the CDR3 is TGTGCCAGCAGCCCCCAGCTACTAGCGGATCGGTACCAAGAGACCCAGTACTTC.

The rearrangement links TRBV14 to TRBJ2-4; D may be TRBD1 or TRBD2 (6 bases each). Germline values: CDR1 SGHDN, CDR2 FVKESK. V lost 1 base and J 3 bases, leaving 19 bases between the germline ends. This CDR3 has 18 amino acids. The CDR3 DNA reads as TGTGCCAGCAGCCAAGTTCGGGTCACGAGGGGGGACAAAAACATTCAGTACTTC. Its protein product is CASSQVRVTRGDKNIQYF. Filled out from reference TRBV14 and TRBJ2-4, the complete variable domain reads EAGVTQFPSHSVIEKGQTVTLRCDPISGHDNLYWYRRVMGKEIKFLLHFVKESKQDESGMPNNRFLAERTGGTYSTLKVQPAELEDSGVYFCASSQVRVTRGDKNIQYFGAGTRLSVL.

The J gene is TRBJ1-5, the V gene TRBV15; D unclear. V was pared by 0 bases and J by 6 bases, with 18 bases between. Germline CDR1 LNHNV, CDR2 YYDKDF (reference sequence). CDR3 length: 17 residues. CDR3 residues: CATSRDRRDGASQPQHF. The CDR3 DNA reads TGTGCCACCAGCAGAGATAGGCGCGACGGTGCTAGTCAGCCCCAGCATTTT.

This chain links TRBV28 with TRBJ2-3; 8 positions match TRBD2. CDR3 length: 14 amino acids. V was clipped by 3 bases and J by 4 bases; unmatched bases: 3. Germline V gene lookup returns CDR1 MDHEN and CDR2 SYDVKM. The chain's CDR3 is CASSFGRGADTQYF. The CDR3 nucleotides are TGTGCCAGCAGTTTTGGGCGGGGGGCAGATACGCAGTATTTT. Based on the CDR3 plus reference TRBV28 and TRBJ2-3, the full variable domain is DVKVTQSSRYLVKRTGEKVFLECVQDMDHENMFWYRQDPGLGLRLIYFSYDVKMKEKGDIPEGYSVSREKKERFSLILESASTNQTSMYLCASSFGRGADTQYFGPGTRLTVL.

The rearrangement joins TRBV29-1 to TRBJ1-2, with D perhaps TRBD1 (5 bases). The germline gives CDR1 SQVTM, CDR2 ANQGSEA. The CDR3 is 14 residues long. V gave up 1 base and J gave up 7 bases, with 16 bases separating them. In DNA, the CDR3 is TGCAGCGTTGAAGGGTGGCAGTCGAGGGGTGGCTACACCTTC. This translates into CSVEGWQSRGGYTF. The variable domain in full, completed from reference TRBV29-1 and TRBJ1-2, reads SAVISQKPSRDICQRGTSLTIQCQVDSQVTMMFWYRQQPGQSLTLIATANQGSEATYESGFVIDKFPISRPNLTFSTLTVSNMSPEDSSIYLCSVEGWQSRGGYTFGSGTRLTVV.